This T cell receptor (beta chain) was captured by sequencing in a study of neurological immune-mediated disorders. 5'RACE with 10-nucleotide random UMIs generated the cDNA. TCRdb reprocessed the 5' RACE reads with MiXCR, giving one entry per CDR3 protein. The sample holds 20,000 to 30,000 distinct CDR3 sequences, 10% to 15% seen once. This CDR3 has 15 amino acids. Trimming removed 7 bases from V and 2 bases from J, with 17 bases in between. The sample holds many counts of this clonotype. The antigen is unknown. Unsorted libraries were prepared from 2 million PBMCs held at -80 C. Study conclusions and caveats: Because no CDR3 amino acid sequences were shared across subjects by expanded clones, private repertoires were suggested in all groups. HTLV-1-associated myelopathy led in TCR clonal expansion, while multiple sclerosis ranked lowest, below healthy controls.

The sequenced sample consisted of PBMCs. This receptor was obtained from a woman aged 55-69 years with HTLV-1-associated myelopathy (HAM/TSP). This chain uses TRBV12-3 or TRBV12-4 with TRBJ1-1; D not certain. In DNA form, the CDR3 reads TGTGCCAGCACCCCCGTTACCTCCCTAAACACTGAAGCTTTCTTT. This codes for CASTPVTSLNTEAFF.